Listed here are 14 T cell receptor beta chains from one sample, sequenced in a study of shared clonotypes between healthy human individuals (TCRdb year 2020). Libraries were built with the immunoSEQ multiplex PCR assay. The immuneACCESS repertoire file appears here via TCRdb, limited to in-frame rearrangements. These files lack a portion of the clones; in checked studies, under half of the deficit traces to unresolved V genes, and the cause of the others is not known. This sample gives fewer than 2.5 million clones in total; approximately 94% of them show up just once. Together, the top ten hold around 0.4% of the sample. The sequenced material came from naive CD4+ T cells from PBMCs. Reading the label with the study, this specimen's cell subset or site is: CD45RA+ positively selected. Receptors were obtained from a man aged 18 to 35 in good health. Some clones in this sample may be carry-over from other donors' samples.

For the CDR3, the DNA is TGTGCCAGCAGTTCACCCCCTCTGAGTCAGCCCCAGCATTTT. This sequence encodes CASSSPPLSQPQHF. The V call is TRBV2, the J call TRBJ1-5; D is unresolved. This CDR3 contains 14 residues. V shed 5 bases and J shed 6 bases, with 14 bases lying between them. Germline assignment: CDR1 SNHLY and CDR2 FYNNEI.

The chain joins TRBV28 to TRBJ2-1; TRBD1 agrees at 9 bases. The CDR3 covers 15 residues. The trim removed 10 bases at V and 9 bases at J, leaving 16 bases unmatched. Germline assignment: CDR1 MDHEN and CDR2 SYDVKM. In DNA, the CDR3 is TGTGCCACCAAAAGGACAGGGGCGGGTGTCGGTGAGCAGTTCTTC. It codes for CATKRTGAGVGEQFF.

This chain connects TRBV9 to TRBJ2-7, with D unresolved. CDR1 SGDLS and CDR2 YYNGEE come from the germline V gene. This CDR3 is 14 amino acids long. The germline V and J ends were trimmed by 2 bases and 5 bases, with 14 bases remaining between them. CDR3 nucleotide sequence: TGTGCCAGCAGCGTTAGAAGCACCCCTCACGAGCAGTACTTC. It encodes CASSVRSTPHEQYF.

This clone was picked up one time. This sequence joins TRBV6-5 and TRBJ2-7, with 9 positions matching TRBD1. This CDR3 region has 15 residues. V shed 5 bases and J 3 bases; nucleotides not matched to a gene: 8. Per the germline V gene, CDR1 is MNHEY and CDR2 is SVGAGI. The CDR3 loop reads CASSTPGTGNYEQYF. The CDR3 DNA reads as TGTGCCAGCAGTACTCCCGGGACAGGGAACTACGAGCAGTACTTC.

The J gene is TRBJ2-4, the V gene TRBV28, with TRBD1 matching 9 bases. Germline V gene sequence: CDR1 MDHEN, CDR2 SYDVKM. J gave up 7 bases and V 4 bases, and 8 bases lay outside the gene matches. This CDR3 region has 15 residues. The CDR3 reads CASSSRDRAANIQYF. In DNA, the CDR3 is TGTGCCAGCAGTTCCCGGGACAGGGCCGCGAACATTCAGTACTTC.

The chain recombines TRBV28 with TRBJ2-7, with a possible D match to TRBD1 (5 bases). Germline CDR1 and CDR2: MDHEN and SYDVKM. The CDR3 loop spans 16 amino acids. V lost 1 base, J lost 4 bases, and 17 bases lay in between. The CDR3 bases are TGTGCCAGCAGTTTATTGTTCGGGCAGGGCAGGTACGAGCAGTACTTC. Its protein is CASSLLFGQGRYEQYF.

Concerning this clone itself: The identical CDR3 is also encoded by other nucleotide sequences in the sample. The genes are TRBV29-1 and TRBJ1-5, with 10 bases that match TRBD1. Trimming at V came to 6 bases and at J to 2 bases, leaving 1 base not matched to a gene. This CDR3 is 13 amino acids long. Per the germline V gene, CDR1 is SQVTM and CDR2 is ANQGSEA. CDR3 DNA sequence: TGCAGCGTGGGGACAGGGGGCAATCAGCCCCAGCATTTT. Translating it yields CSVGTGGNQPQHF.

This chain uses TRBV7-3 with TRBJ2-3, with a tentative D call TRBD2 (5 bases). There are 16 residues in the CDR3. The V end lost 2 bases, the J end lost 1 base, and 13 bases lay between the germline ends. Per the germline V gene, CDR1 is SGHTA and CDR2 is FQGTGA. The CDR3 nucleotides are TGTGCCAGCAGCTTATCCGGTACTAGACGCACAGATACGCAGTATTTT. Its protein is CASSLSGTRRTDTQYF.

The CDR3 here is CASSSGTGTAYEQYF. The CDR3 nucleotides are TGCGCCAGCAGCTCTGGTACCGGGACAGCCTACGAGCAGTACTTC. The gene calls are TRBV5-1 and TRBJ2-7, with 7 bases fitting TRBD1. The trim removed 3 bases at V and 2 bases at J, leaving 8 bases unmatched. Germline CDR1 SGHRS, CDR2 YFSETQ. The CDR3 consists of 15 residues. Together with reference TRBV5-1 and TRBJ2-7, the CDR3 gives the full variable domain: KAGVTQTPRYLIKTRGQQVTLSCSPISGHRSVSWYQQTPGQGLQFLFEYFSETQRNKGNFPGRFSGRQFSNSRSEMNVSTLELGDSALYLCASSSGTGTAYEQYFGPGTRLTVT.

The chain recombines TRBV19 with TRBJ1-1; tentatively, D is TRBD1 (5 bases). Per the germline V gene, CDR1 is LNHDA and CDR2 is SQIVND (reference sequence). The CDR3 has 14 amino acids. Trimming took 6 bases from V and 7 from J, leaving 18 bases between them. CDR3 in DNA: TGTGCCAGTAGAACAGTCCCTCCGGGGGATGAAGCTTTCTTT. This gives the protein CASRTVPPGDEAFF.

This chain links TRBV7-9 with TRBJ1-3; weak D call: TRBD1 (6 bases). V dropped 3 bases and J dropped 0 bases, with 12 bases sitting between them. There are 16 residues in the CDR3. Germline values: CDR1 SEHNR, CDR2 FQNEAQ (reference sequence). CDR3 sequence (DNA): TGTGCCAGCAGCTTCCGGACAGTAGTCTCTGGAAACACCATATATTTT. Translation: CASSFRTVVSGNTIYF.

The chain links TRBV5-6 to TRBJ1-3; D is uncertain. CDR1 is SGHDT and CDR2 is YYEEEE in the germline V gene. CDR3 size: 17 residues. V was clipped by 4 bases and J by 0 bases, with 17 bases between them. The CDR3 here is CASSLLGVGNSGNTIYF. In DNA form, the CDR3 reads TGTGCCAGCAGCCTACTTGGAGTGGGGAACTCTGGAAACACCATATATTTT. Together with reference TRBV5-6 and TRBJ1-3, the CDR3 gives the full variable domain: DAGVTQSPTHLIKTRGQQVTLRCSPKSGHDTVSWYQQALGQGPQFIFQYYEEEERQRGNFPDRFSGHQFPNYSSELNVNALLLGDSALYLCASSLLGVGNSGNTIYFGEGSWLTVV.

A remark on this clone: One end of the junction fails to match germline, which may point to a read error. This CDR3 is CASTGAGSPSPLHVF. CDR3 in DNA: TGTGCCAGCACCGGAGCCGGGTCCCCCAGCCCGTTGCACGTTTTT. The chain links TRBV28 to TRBJ1-4; no firm D call. The CDR3 runs 15 residues. Germline values: CDR1 MDHEN, CDR2 SYDVKM.

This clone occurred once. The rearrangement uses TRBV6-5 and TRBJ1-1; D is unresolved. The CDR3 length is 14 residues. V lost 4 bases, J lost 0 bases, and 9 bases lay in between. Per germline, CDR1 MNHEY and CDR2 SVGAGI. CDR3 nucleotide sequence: TGTGCCAGCAGTTCCCGGGCGATGAACACTGAAGCTTTCTTT. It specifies CASSSRAMNTEAFF.